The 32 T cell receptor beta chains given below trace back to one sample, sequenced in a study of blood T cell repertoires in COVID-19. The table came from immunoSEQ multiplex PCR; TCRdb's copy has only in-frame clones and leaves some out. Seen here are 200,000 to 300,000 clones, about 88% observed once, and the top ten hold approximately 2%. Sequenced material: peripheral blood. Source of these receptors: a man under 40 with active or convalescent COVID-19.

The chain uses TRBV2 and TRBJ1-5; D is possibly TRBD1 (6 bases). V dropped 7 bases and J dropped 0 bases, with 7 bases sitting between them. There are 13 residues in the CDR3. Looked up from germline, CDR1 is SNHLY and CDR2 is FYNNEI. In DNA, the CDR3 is TGTGCCAGCAAGGGGGATAGCAATCAGCCCCAGCATTTT. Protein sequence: CASKGDSNQPQHF.

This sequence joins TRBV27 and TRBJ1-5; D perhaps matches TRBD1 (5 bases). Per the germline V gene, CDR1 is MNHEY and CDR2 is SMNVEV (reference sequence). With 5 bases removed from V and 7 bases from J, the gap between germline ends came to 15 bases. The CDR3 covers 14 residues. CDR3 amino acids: CASSLRGGSQPQHF. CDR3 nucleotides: TGTGCCAGCAGTCTTCGGGGGGGATCCCAGCCCCAGCATTTT.

The chain's CDR3 is CATSKQAGGNTIYF. The CDR3 DNA follows: TGTGCCACCAGCAAACAGGCTGGAGGAAACACCATATATTTT. This rearrangement joins TRBV15 to TRBJ1-3, with D maybe TRBD1 (5 bases). Trimming left V 4 bases short and J 4 bases short, with 11 bases between. Looked up from germline, CDR1 is LNHNV and CDR2 is YYDKDF (reference sequence). The CDR3 spans 14 residues.

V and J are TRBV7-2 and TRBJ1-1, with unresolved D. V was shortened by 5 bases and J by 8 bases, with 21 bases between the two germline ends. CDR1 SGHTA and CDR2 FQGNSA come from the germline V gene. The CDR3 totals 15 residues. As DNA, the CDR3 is TGTGCCAGCAGCGACCCGGGAGAGTACAAAATCGAAGCTTTCTTT. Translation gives CASSDPGEYKIEAFF.

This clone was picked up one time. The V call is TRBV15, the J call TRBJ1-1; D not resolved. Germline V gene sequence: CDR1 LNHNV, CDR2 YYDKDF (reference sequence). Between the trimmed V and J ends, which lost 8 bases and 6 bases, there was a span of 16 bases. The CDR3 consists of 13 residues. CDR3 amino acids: CATGHESRAEAFF. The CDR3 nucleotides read TGTGCCACCGGCCATGAGTCGAGGGCTGAAGCTTTCTTT.

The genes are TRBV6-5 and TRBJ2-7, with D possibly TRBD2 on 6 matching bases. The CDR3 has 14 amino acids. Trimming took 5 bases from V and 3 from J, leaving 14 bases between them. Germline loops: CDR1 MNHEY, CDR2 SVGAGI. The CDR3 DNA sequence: TGTGCCAGCAGTATCGACCGGGACTTCTACGAGCAGTACTTC. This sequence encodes CASSIDRDFYEQYF.

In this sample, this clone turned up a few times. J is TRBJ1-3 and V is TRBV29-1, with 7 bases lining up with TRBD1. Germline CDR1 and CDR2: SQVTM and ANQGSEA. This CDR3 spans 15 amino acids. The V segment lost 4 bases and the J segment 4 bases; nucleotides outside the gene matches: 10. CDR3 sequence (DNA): TGCAGCGTTGGATCCCCTACAGGGGCAGGAAACACCATATATTTT. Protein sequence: CSVGSPTGAGNTIYF.

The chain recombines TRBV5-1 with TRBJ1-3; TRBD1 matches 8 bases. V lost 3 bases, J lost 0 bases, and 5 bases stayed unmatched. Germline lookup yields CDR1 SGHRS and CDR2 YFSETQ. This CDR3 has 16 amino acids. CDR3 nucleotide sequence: TGCGCCAGCAGCTCGTCGACAGGGGCCTCTGGAAACACCATATATTTT. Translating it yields CASSSSTGASGNTIYF.

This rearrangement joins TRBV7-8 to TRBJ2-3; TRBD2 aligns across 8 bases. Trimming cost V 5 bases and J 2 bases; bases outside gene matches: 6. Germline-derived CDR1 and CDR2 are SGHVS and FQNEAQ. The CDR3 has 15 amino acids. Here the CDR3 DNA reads TGTGCCAGCAGCCTACAGCGGGGGCCCACAGATACGCAGTATTTT. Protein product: CASSLQRGPTDTQYF.

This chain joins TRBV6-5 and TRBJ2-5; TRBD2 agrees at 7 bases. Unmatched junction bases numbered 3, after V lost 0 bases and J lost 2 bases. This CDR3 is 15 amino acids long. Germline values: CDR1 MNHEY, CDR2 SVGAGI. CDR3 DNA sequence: TGTGCCAGCAGTTACTCGCTAGCGGTTCAAGAGACCCAGTACTTC. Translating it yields CASSYSLAVQETQYF.

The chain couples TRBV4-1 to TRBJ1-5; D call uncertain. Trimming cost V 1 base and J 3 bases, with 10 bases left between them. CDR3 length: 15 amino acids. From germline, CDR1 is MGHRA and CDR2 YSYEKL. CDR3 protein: CASSQVWQNNQPQHF. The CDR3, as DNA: TGCGCCAGCAGCCAAGTCTGGCAGAACAATCAGCCCCAGCATTTT.

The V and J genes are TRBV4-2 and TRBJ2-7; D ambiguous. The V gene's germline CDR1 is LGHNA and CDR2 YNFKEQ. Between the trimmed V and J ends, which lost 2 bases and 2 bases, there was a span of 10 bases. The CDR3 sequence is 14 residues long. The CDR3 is CASSQSESPYEQYF. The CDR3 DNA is TGTGCCAGCAGCCAATCCGAAAGCCCCTACGAGCAGTACTTC.

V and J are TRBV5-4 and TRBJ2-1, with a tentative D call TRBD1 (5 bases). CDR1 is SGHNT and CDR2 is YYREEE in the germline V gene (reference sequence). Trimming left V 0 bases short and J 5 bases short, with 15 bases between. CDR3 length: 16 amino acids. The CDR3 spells CASSLEESRADNEQFF. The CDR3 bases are TGTGCCAGCAGCTTGGAAGAGTCCAGGGCTGACAATGAGCAGTTCTTC.

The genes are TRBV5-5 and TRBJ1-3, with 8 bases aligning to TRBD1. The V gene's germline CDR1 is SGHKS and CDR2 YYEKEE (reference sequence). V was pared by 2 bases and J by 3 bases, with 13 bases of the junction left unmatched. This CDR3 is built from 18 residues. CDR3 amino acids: CASSFSGGQGAIGNTIYF. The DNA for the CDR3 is TGTGCCAGCAGCTTCTCCGGCGGGCAGGGGGCAATTGGAAACACCATATATTTT.

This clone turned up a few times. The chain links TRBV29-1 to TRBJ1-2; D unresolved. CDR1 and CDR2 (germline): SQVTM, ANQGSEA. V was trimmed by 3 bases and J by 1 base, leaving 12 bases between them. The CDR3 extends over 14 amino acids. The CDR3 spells CSVDKQVGNYGYTF. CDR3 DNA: TGCAGCGTTGATAAGCAGGTCGGTAACTATGGCTACACCTTC.

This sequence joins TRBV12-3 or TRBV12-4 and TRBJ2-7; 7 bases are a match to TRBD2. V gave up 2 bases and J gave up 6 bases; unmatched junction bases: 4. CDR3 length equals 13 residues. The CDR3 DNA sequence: TGTGCCAGCAGTTTAACTAGCGTCGGCGAGCAGTACTTC. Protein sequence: CASSLTSVGEQYF.

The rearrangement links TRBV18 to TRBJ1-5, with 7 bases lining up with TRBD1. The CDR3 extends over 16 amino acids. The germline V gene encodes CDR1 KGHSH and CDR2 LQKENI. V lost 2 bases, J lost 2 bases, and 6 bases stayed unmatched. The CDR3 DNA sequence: TGTGCCAGCTCACCATCAGGGGGGAGGCGCAATCAGCCCCAGCATTTT. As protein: CASSPSGGRRNQPQHF.

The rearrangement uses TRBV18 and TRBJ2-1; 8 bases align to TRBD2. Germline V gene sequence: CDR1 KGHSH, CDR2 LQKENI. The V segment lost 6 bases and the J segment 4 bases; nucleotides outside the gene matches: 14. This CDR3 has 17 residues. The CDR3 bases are TGTGCCAGCTCGCCGAGGTGGGGACTAGTCCCATACAATGAGCAGTTCTTC. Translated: CASSPRWGLVPYNEQFF. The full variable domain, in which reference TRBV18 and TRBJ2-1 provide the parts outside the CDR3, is NAGVMQNPRHLVRRRGQEARLRCSPMKGHSHVYWYRQLPEEGLKFMVYLQKENIIDESGMPKERFSAEFPKEGPSILRIQQVVRGDSAAYFCASSPRWGLVPYNEQFFGPGTRLTVL.

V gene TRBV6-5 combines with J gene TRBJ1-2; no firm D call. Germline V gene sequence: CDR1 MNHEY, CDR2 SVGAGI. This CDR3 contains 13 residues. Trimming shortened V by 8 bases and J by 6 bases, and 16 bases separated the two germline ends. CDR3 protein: CASSIHIRNGYTF. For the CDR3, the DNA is TGTGCCAGCTCGATACATATCAGGAATGGCTACACCTTC.

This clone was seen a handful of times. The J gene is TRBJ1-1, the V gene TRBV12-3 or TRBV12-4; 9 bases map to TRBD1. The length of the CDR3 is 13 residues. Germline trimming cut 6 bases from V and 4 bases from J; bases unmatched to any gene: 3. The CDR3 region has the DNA TGTGCCAGCAGGGGACAGGGTACCACTGAAGCTTTCTTT. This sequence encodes CASRGQGTTEAFF.

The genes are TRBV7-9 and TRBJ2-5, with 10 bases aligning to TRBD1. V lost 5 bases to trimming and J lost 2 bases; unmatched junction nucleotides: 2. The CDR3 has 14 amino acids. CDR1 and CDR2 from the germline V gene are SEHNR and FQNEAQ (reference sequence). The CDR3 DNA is TGTGCCAGCAGCATGGGACAGGGGCAAGAGACCCAGTACTTC. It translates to CASSMGQGQETQYF.

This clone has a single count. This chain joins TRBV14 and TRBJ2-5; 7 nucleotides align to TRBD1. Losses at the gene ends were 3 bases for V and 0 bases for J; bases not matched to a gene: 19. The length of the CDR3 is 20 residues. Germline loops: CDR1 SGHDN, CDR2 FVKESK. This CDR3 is CASSHVRDRTPDAYQETQYF. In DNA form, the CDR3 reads TGTGCCAGCAGCCATGTTCGGGACAGAACGCCGGACGCTTACCAAGAGACCCAGTACTTC.

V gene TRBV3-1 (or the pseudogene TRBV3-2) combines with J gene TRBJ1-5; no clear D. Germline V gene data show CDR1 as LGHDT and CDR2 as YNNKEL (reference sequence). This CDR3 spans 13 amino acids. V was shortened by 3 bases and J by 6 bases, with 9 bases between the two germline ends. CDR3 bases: TGTGCCAGCAGCCATGGCAGCGGTCAGCCCCAGCATTTT. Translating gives CASSHGSGQPQHF.

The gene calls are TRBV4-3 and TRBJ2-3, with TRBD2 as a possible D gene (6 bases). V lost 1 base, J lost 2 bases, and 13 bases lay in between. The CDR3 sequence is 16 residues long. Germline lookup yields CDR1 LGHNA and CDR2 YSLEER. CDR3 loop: CASSQGWGDSTDTQYF. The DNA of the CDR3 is TGCGCCAGCAGCCAAGGGTGGGGGGATTCCACAGATACGCAGTATTTT.

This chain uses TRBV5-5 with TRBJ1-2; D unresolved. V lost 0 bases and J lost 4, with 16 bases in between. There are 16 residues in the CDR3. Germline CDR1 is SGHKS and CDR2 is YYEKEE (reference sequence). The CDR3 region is CASSLESGVSSYGYTF. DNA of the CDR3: TGTGCCAGCAGCTTGGAGAGCGGGGTTAGTAGCTATGGCTACACCTTC. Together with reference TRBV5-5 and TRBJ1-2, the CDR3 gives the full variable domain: DAGVTQSPTHLIKTRGQQVTLRCSPISGHKSVSWYQQVLGQGPQFIFQYYEKEERGRGNFPDRFSARQFPNYSSELNVNALLLGDSALYLCASSLESGVSSYGYTFGSGTRLTVV.

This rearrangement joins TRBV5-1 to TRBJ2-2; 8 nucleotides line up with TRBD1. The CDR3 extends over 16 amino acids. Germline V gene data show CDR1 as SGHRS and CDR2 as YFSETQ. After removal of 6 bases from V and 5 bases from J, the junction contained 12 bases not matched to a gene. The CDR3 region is CASISGTGPSTGELFF. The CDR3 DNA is TGCGCCAGCATATCTGGGACAGGTCCTTCTACCGGGGAGCTGTTTTTT.

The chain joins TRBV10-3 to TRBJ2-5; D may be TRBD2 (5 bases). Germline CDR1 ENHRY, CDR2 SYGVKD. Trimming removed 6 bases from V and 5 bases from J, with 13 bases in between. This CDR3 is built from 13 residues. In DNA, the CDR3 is TGTGCCATCAGGGACCCGGGATTGGAGACCCAGTACTTC. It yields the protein CAIRDPGLETQYF.

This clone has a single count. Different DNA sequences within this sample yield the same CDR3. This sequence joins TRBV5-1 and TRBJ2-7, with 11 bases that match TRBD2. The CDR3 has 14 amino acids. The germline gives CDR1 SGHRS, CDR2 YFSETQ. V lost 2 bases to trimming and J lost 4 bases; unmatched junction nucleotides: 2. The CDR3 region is CASSLTSGGYEQYF. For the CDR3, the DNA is TGCGCCAGCAGCTTAACTAGCGGGGGTTACGAGCAGTACTTC.

The CDR3 here is CASNPTGAEGAFF. CDR3 sequence (DNA): TGTGCCAGTAACCCGACAGGGGCTGAGGGAGCTTTCTTT. V is TRBV19 and J is TRBJ1-1, with 8 nucleotides matching TRBD1. Unmatched junction bases numbered 11, after V lost 7 bases and J lost 10 bases. The CDR3 is 13 residues long. Germline V gene data show CDR1 as LNHDA and CDR2 as SQIVND (reference sequence). Combining the CDR3 with reference TRBV19 and TRBJ1-1 gives the whole variable domain DGGITQSPKYLFRKEGQNVTLSCEQNLNHDAMYWYRQDPGQGLRLIYYSQIVNDFQKGDIAEGYSVSREKKESFPLTVTSAQKNPTAFYLCASNPTGAEGAFFGQGTRLTVV.

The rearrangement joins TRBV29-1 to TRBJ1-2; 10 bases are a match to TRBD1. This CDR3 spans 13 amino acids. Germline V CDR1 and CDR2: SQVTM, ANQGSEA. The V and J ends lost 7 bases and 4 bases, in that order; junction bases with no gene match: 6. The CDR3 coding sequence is TGCAGCGCTCGGACAGGGGGGGGCTATGGCTACACCTTC. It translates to CSARTGGGYGYTF.

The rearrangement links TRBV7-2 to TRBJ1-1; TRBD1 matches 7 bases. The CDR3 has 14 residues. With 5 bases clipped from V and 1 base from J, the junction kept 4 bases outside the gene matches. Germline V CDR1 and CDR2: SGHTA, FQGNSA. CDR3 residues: CASSPQGENTEAFF. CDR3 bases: TGTGCCAGCAGCCCGCAGGGGGAGAACACTGAAGCTTTCTTT.

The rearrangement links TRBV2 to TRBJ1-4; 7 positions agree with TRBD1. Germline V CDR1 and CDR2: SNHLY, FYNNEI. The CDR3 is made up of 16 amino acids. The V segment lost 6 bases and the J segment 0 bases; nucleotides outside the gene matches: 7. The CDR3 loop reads CASSSGGFTTNEKLFF. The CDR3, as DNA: TGTGCCAGCAGCTCAGGGGGATTTACAACTAATGAAAAACTGTTTTTT.